This record concerns one TCR beta chain sequence. Its antigen is unknown. This entry is derived from a study of T cell responses to AZD1222 COVID-19 vaccine. This CDR3 has 14 residues. V was pared by 7 bases and J by 4 bases, with 8 bases of the junction left unmatched. Germline V gives CDR1 SGHRS, CDR2 YFSETQ. Regarding the study as a whole: The span of vaccine-associated CD4 TCRs extended across spike, with dominance at 160-218 and 743-854.

Produced via immunoSEQ multiplex PCR; TCRdb's table is partial and in-frame only. The table records under 200,000 clones, more than 75% of them present only once. This chain joins TRBV5-1 and TRBJ2-5, with 9 bases matching TRBD1. This TCR came from an adult who received the AZD1222 COVID-19 vaccine. Source: peripheral blood, taken 28 days after the second AZD1222 dose. CDR3 loop: CASQRDRALETQYF. DNA for the CDR3: TGCGCCAGCCAACGGGACAGGGCACTAGAGACCCAGTACTTC.